The 10 T cell receptor beta chains below all came from one sample that was sequenced in a study of blood T cell repertoires in COVID-19. Measured with immunoSEQ multiplex PCR; TCRdb has only the in-frame clones, and not every one. The data contain 150,000 to 200,000 clones, 70% to 90% of them singletons. Sequenced sample: peripheral blood. The receptor source for this set is a man aged 60-69 years with acute or convalescent COVID-19.

J is TRBJ2-1 and V is TRBV2, with 9 bases lining up with TRBD2. Germline CDR1 reads SNHLY; CDR2 reads FYNNEI. Losses at the gene ends were 3 bases for V and 7 bases for J; bases not matched to a gene: 7. This CDR3 is built from 15 residues. The CDR3 loop reads CASSDRLAEENEQFF. CDR3 DNA sequence: TGTGCCAGCAGTGATAGACTAGCGGAGGAGAATGAGCAGTTCTTC.

This chain joins TRBV6-2 or TRBV6-3 and TRBJ2-5, with D possibly TRBD1 on 5 matching bases. CDR1 and CDR2 (germline): MNHEY, SVGEGT. The V end lost 5 bases, the J end lost 4 bases, and 17 bases lay between the germline ends. The CDR3 contains 15 residues. CDR3 sequence (DNA): TGTGCCAGCAGTCGCGGTGGGGCAGGTGGAGAGACCCAGTACTTC. Translating gives CASSRGGAGGETQYF.

V usage is TRBV28 and J usage is TRBJ2-3, with a possible D match to TRBD1 (5 bases). There are 15 residues in the CDR3. Trimming took 3 bases from V and 4 from J, leaving 14 bases between them. Germline CDR1 MDHEN, CDR2 SYDVKM. The CDR3 region is CASSFFGEGADTQYF. The CDR3 region has the DNA TGTGCCAGCAGTTTTTTTGGCGAAGGGGCAGATACGCAGTATTTT.

This chain connects TRBV7-2 to TRBJ2-3, with 7 bases matching TRBD2. Trimming took 5 bases from V and 3 from J; bases not matched to a gene: 14. In germline, CDR1 is SGHTA, CDR2 FQGNSA. The CDR3 extends over 17 amino acids. Here the CDR3 reads CASSPRGGRALTDTQYF. The CDR3 DNA reads TGTGCCAGCAGCCCACGGGGAGGGAGGGCCCTAACAGATACGCAGTATTTT.

This clone was counted a few times. The chain carries TRBV3-1 (or the pseudogene TRBV3-2) and TRBJ2-3; D is possibly TRBD1 (5 bases). This CDR3 region has 19 residues. Germline assignment: CDR1 LGHDT and CDR2 YNNKEL (reference sequence). V shed 2 bases and J shed 4 bases, with 25 bases lying between them. CDR3 region: CASSQLPLGQGGPSDTQYF. The CDR3 bases are TGTGCCAGCAGCCAATTGCCGCTAGGTCAGGGTGGCCCTTCAGATACGCAGTATTTT.

The chain joins TRBV5-6 to TRBJ1-5; D not resolved. V lost 1 base, J lost 6 bases, and 8 bases lay in between. This CDR3 has 13 residues. Germline CDR1 SGHDT, CDR2 YYEEEE. CDR3 coding DNA: TGTGCCAGCAGCTTGTCCCCAGGTCAGCCCCAGCATTTT. Translating gives CASSLSPGQPQHF.

The gene calls are TRBV28 and TRBJ1-5; the match to TRBD1 covers 10 bases. V was clipped by 5 bases and J by 4 bases; unmatched bases: 5. The CDR3 sequence is 15 residues long. The germline gives CDR1 MDHEN, CDR2 SYDVKM. CDR3 in amino acids: CASSPTGGENQPQHF. The CDR3 DNA reads TGTGCCAGCAGTCCGACAGGGGGCGAAAATCAGCCCCAGCATTTT.

Notes on this clone: Other DNA sequences in this specimen translate into the identical CDR3. The chain carries TRBV7-2 and TRBJ1-2; D ambiguous. CDR1 SGHTA and CDR2 FQGNSA come from the germline V gene. This CDR3 has 14 amino acids. The V gene lost 5 bases and the J gene lost 6 bases, with 16 bases spanning the gap. In nucleotides, the CDR3 is TGTGCCAGCAGCCTCTTGTTCGGTCCGGATGGCTACACCTTC. Translating it yields CASSLLFGPDGYTF.

The sample holds one count of this clone. The chain has TRBV28 and TRBJ2-7, with 11 bases that match TRBD2. Germline V CDR1 and CDR2: MDHEN, SYDVKM. With V trimmed by 6 bases and J by 3 bases, 4 bases remained unmatched. This CDR3 region has 14 residues. In nucleotides, the CDR3 is TGTGCCAGCAGATCCGGGACTAGCGGCTACGAGCAGTACTTC. Its translation is CASRSGTSGYEQYF.

V usage is TRBV12-3 or TRBV12-4 and J usage is TRBJ1-6; possible D gene TRBD1, 5 bases. The CDR3 spans 13 residues. Deletions cut 3 bases from V and 9 bases from J, with 9 bases between. The CDR3 DNA reads as TGTGCCAGCAGTTTGGGGGGTAGTTCACCCCTCCACTTT. This translates into CASSLGGSSPLHF.